This entry concerns a single T cell receptor beta chain. The entry originates in a study of blood T cells in healthy people across ages. Combining a sample-barcoded 5' primer with a J-beta primer mix, a second PCR ran for roughly 7 to 12 cycles. MiXCR, run by TCRdb on the 5' RACE reads, gives a single entry per CDR3 protein. This table holds about 970,000 distinct CDR3 sequences, around 54% found once. This CDR3 region has 15 residues. Trimming cost V 3 bases and J 2 bases; bases outside gene matches: 9. Germline CDR1 is DFQATT and CDR2 is SNEGSKA (reference sequence). This TCR was sampled from an older woman in good health. Sequencing was carried out using blood. This rearrangement joins TRBV20-1 to TRBJ2-7, with 8 bases fitting TRBD2. The CDR3, as DNA: TGCAGTGCTAGCCGCGGACTAGCAGGGACCTACGAGCAGTACTTC. This encodes CSASRGLAGTYEQYF.